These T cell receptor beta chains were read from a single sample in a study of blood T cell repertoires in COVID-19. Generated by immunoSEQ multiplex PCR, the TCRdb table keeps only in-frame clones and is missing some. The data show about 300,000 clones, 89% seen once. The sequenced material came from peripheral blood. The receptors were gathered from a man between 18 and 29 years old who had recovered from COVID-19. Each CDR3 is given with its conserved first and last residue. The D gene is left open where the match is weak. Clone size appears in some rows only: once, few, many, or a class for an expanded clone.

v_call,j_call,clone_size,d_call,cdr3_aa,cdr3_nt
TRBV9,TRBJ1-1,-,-,CASTLLEAGRSEAFF,TGTGCCAGCACCCTCCTGGAGGCAGGGAGGAGTGAAGCTTTCTTT
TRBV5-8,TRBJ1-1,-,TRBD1,CASSSRTGPEAFF,TGTGCCAGCAGTTCTAGGACAGGGCCTGAAGCTTTCTTT
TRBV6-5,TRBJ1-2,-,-,CASSYWEPYDYTF,TGTGCCAGCAGCTACTGGGAGCCCTATGACTACACCTTC
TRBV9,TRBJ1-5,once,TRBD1,CASSVAGGGREPQHF,TGTGCCAGCAGCGTAGCAGGAGGGGGCCGAGAGCCCCAGCATTTT
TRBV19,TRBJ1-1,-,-,CASSIRGDSTEAFF,TGTGCCAGTAGTATACGCGGGGATAGCACTGAAGCTTTCTTT
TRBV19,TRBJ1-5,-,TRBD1,CASRSGTGKQPQHF,TGTGCCAGTAGGTCGGGGACAGGGAAGCAGCCCCAGCATTTT
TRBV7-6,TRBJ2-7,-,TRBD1,CASSPGTGFYEQYF,TGTGCCAGCAGCCCCGGGACAGGATTCTACGAGCAGTACTTC
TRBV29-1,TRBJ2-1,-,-,CSALRTEINEQFF,TGCAGCGCTCTTCGGACAGAAATCAATGAGCAGTTCTTC
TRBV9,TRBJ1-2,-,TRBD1,CASSVSTGTYGYTF,TGTGCCAGCAGCGTTTCGACAGGGACCTATGGCTACACCTTC
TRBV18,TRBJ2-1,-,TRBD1,CASSPRGTGVGNEQFF,TGTGCCAGCTCACCCCGAGGGACAGGGGTGGGAAATGAGCAGTTCTTC
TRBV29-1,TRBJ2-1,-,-,CSVEVPEENEQFF,TGCAGCGTTGAGGTACCCGAGGAAAATGAGCAGTTCTTC
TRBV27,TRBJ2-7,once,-,CATRNNSYEQYF,TGTGCCACCCGAAACAACTCCTACGAGCAGTACTTC
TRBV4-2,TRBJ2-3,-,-,CASSQTGSLDTQYF,TGTGCCAGCAGCCAGACGGGGAGCTTAGATACGCAGTATTTT
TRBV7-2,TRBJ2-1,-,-,CASSALRALGDNEQFF,TGTGCCAGCAGCGCGCTCAGGGCCCTAGGGGACAATGAGCAGTTCTTC
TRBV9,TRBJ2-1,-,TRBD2,CASSVLVAGGTEQFF,TGTGCCAGCAGCGTATTGGTAGCGGGAGGGACTGAGCAGTTCTTC
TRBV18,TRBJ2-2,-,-,CASSRAGSTGELFF,TGTGCCAGCTCCCGCGCAGGGTCCACCGGGGAGCTGTTTTTT
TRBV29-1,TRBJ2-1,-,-,CSVETGDYNEQFF,TGCAGCGTTGAGACAGGAGACTACAATGAGCAGTTCTTC
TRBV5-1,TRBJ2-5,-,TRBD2,CASSLTGGAAETQYF,TGCGCCAGCAGCTTGACGGGGGGGGCCGCAGAGACCCAGTACTTC
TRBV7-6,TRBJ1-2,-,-,CASSKRTDSNYGYTF,TGTGCCAGCAGCAAAAGGACAGATTCTAACTATGGCTACACCTTC
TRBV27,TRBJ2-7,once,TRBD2,CASSGLPSGRSDEQYF,TGTGCCAGCAGTGGCCTCCCCAGCGGGAGGTCCGACGAGCAGTACTTC
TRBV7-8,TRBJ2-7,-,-,CASSARDPYEQYF,TGTGCCAGCAGCGCGCGGGACCCCTACGAGCAGTACTTC
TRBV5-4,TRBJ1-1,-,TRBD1,CASSVTGQTEAFF,TGTGCCAGCAGCGTGACAGGGCAAACTGAAGCTTTCTTT
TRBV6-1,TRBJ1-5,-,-,CASSEVGRGNQPQHF,TGTGCCAGCAGTGAAGTCGGCAGGGGTAATCAGCCCCAGCATTTT
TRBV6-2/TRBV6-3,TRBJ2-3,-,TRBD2,CASSYSAGTDTQYF,TGTGCCAGCAGTTACTCAGCGGGGACAGATACGCAGTATTTT
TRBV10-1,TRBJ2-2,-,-,CASSGRGGRTTGELFF,TGCGCCAGCAGTGGAAGGGGGGGGCGAACTACCGGGGAGCTGTTTTTT
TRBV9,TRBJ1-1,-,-,CASSIGTLNTEAFF,TGTGCCAGCAGTATCGGGACTCTGAACACTGAAGCTTTCTTT
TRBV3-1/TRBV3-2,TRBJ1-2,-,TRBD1,CASSQLGQGVGYTF,TGTGCCAGCAGCCAGCTGGGACAGGGGGTTGGCTACACCTTC
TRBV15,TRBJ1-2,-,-,CATSRGGGYGYTF,TGTGCCACCAGCAGAGGGGGAGGGTATGGCTACACCTTC
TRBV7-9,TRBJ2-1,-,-,CASSLRGDRPSYNEQFF,TGTGCCAGCAGCTTAAGAGGCGACAGACCTTCCTACAATGAGCAGTTCTTC
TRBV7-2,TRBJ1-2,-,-,CASSLEAGVYGYTF,TGTGCCAGCAGCTTAGAGGCAGGGGTCTATGGCTACACCTTC
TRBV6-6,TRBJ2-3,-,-,CASSYLTDTQYF,TGTGCCAGCAGTTACCTTACAGATACGCAGTATTTT
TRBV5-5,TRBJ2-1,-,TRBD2,CASSLAVGTSGTGGQFF,TGTGCCAGCAGCTTGGCCGTAGGGACTAGCGGCACGGGGGGGCAGTTCTTC
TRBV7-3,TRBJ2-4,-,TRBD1,CASSLTKDRGRAKNIQYF,TGTGCCAGCAGCTTAACAAAGGACAGGGGGCGGGCCAAAAACATTCAGTACTTC
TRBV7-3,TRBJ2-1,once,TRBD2,CASSLLVASGSGNEQFF,TGTGCCAGCAGCTTATTGGTGGCTAGCGGGAGTGGGAATGAGCAGTTCTTC
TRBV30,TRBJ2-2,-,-,CAWSALTRTGELFF,TGTGCCTGGAGTGCACTAACTAGAACCGGGGAGCTGTTTTTT
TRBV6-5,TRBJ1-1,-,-,CASRREGITEAFF,TGTGCCAGCAGGAGGGAGGGGATCACTGAAGCTTTCTTT
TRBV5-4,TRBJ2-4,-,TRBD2,CASSSGLAGGQNIQYF,TGTGCCAGCAGCTCGGGACTAGCGGGGGGTCAAAACATTCAGTACTTC
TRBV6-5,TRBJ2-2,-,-,CASHLGEAGELFF,TGTGCCAGCCACCTTGGGGAGGCCGGGGAGCTGTTTTTT
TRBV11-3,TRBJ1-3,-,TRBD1,CASSLEGTEGNTIYF,TGTGCCAGCAGCTTAGAGGGGACAGAAGGAAACACCATATATTTT
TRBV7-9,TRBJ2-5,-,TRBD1,CASTQDRGETQYF,TGTGCCAGCACTCAGGACAGGGGAGAGACCCAGTACTTC